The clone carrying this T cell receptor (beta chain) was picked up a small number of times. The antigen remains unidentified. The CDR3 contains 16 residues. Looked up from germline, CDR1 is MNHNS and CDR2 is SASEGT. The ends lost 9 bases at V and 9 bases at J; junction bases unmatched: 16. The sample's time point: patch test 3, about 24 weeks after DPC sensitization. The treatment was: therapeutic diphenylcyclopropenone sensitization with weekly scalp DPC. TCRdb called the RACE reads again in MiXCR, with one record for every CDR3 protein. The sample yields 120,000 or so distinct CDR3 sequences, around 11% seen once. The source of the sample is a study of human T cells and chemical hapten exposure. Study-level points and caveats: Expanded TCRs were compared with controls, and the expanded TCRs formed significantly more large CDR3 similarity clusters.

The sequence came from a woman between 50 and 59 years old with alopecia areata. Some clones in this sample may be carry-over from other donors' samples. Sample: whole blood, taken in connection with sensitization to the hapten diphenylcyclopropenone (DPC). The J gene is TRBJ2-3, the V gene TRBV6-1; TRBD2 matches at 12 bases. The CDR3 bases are TGTGCCAGTGCAGTGGCTCTAGCGGGAGGGCCATTCACGCAGTATTTT. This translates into CASAVALAGGPFTQYF.